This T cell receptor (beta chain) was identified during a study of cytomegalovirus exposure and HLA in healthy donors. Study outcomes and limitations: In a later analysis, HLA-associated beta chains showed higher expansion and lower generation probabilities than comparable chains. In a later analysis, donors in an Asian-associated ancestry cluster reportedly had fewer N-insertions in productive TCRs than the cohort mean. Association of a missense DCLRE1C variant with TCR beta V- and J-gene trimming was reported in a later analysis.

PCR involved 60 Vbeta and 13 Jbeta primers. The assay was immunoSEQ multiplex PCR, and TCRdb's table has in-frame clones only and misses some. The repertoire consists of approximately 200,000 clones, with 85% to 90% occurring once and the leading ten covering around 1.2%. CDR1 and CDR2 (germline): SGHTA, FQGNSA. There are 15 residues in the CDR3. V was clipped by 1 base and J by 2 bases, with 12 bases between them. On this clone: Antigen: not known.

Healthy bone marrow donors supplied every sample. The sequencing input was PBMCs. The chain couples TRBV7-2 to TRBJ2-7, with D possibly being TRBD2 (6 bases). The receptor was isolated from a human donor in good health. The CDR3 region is CASSLDGSYPYEQYF. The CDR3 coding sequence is TGTGCCAGCAGCTTAGACGGGAGTTACCCCTACGAGCAGTACTTC. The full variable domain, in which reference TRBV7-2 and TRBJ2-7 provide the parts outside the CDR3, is GAGVSQSPSNKVTEKGKDVELRCDPISGHTALYWYRQSLGQGLEFLIYFQGNSAPDKSGLPSDRFSAERTGGSVSTLTIQRTQQEDSAVYLCASSLDGSYPYEQYFGPGTRLTVT.